This T cell receptor beta chain was captured by sequencing in a study of blood T cell repertoires in COVID-19. Study-wide background: The study drew acute and convalescent COVID-19 samples from the United States, Italy and Spain. PBMCs, B-cell-depleted T cells, or T cells provided the cDNA or gDNA that made up the material.

This clone was counted a few times. V lost 6 bases, J lost 2 bases, and 6 bases stayed unmatched. Germline V gene lookup returns CDR1 MNHEY and CDR2 SVGAGI. The CDR3 spans 14 residues. Original data processing: Reference gene primer amplification yielded estimated nucleated cell counts. Method: immunoSEQ multiplex PCR; TCRdb's copy keeps in-frame clones and lacks some. D and trimming were read from the DNA, whereas the V and J calls and clone size are those reported in that table. The profile covers hundreds of thousands of clones, with 84% appearing a single time and less than 10% taken by the ten largest.

This TCR was recovered from a human donor in a cohort sampled during active COVID-19. The sample consisted of peripheral blood. The chain carries TRBV6-5 and TRBJ1-1; 7 positions match TRBD1. CDR3 residues: CASSRDRFNTEAFF. The CDR3 region has the DNA TGTGCCAGCAGCAGGGACAGATTTAACACTGAAGCTTTCTTT.